The text below deals with one T cell receptor (beta chain). Its target is not known. The V gene end was trimmed by 1 base and the J gene end by 0 bases; junction bases not matched to a gene: 7. The germline V gene encodes CDR1 SGHRS and CDR2 YFSETQ. The CDR3 covers 16 residues. The data derive from a study of PD-1 blockade in classical Hodgkin lymphoma. Autologous stem cell transplantation was followed by relapse in every patient, and brentuximab vedotin exposure varied. Whole-study findings and limits: Patients with a complete response exhibited baseline diversity comparable to newly diagnosed patients. By C4D1, CD4+ diversity increased significantly, especially in complete responders. Compared with healthy donors, newly diagnosed patients reportedly showed lower baseline TCR diversity.

Data came from immunoSEQ multiplex PCR; TCRdb stores just in-frame clones and leaves some out. Of roughly 150,000 clones listed, 78% are singletons. The rearrangement links TRBV5-1 to TRBJ2-7; TRBD1 aligns across 7 bases. The material sequenced was peripheral blood mononuclear cells (PBMCs), taken before the second cycle of nivolumab. The source of this sequence is a human donor with classical Hodgkin lymphoma. CDR3 protein: CASSLFSGQSSYEQYF. CDR3 coding DNA: TGCGCCAGCAGCTTGTTTTCGGGACAGAGCTCCTACGAGCAGTACTTC.